This T cell receptor beta chain was sequenced in a study of T-cell reconstitution after alpha-beta-depleted transplantation in children. CDR3 length equals 17 residues. V lost 3 bases and J 0 bases, leaving 18 bases between the germline ends. Preparation of the TCRbeta library involved a method that used unique molecular identifiers. TCRdb reanalysed the PCR reads using MiXCR and keeps one entry per CDR3 protein. This sample has 250,000 to 350,000 distinct CDR3 sequences, with about 10% found just once. The chain is built from TRBV12-3 or TRBV12-4 and TRBJ2-7, with D possibly being TRBD1 or TRBD2 (7 bases each). This receptor was taken from a human donor who donated a stem cell graft to a child with SCID. The sequencing here drew on PBMCs from the stem cell graft donor, taken from the stem cell graft. CDR3 sequence (DNA): TGTGCCAGCAGTTTCTACCCGGGGGGACAGAGCTCCTACGAGCAGTACTTC. The encoded protein is CASSFYPGGQSSYEQYF.